These 23 T cell receptor beta chains share one sample of origin, sequenced in a study of blood T cell repertoires in COVID-19. The assay was immunoSEQ multiplex PCR, and TCRdb's table has in-frame clones only and misses some. Among about 110,000 clones listed, roughly 88% were seen once. Source material: peripheral blood. These receptors were collected from a human donor in a cohort sampled during active COVID-19.

The chain uses TRBV7-2 and TRBJ1-5, with TRBD1 as a possible D gene (5 bases). CDR3 length equals 13 residues. CDR1 and CDR2 from the germline V gene are SGHTA and FQGNSA. The V end lost 5 bases, the J end lost 3 bases, and 8 bases lay between the germline ends. CDR3 residues: CASSPQDNQPQHF. CDR3 DNA: TGTGCCAGCAGCCCACAGGACAATCAGCCCCAGCATTTT. The complete variable domain, with remaining parts taken from reference TRBV7-2 and TRBJ1-5, reads GAGVSQSPSNKVTEKGKDVELRCDPISGHTALYWYRQSLGQGLEFLIYFQGNSAPDKSGLPSDRFSAERTGGSVSTLTIQRTQQEDSAVYLCASSPQDNQPQHFGDGTRLSIL.

The chain is built from TRBV3-1 (or the pseudogene TRBV3-2) and TRBJ2-7, with a possible D match to TRBD2 (5 bases). CDR3 length: 11 amino acids. Germline loops: CDR1 LGHDT, CDR2 YNNKEL (reference sequence). V shed 4 bases and J shed 5 bases, with 6 bases lying between them. The CDR3 region has the DNA TGTGCCAGCAGCCGCGGGCACGAGCAGTACTTC. This codes for CASSRGHEQYF.

This chain uses TRBV28 with TRBJ1-6, with no clear D. The V gene lost 3 bases and the J gene lost 7 bases, with 7 bases spanning the gap. Per the germline V gene, CDR1 is MDHEN and CDR2 is SYDVKM. The CDR3 is 13 residues long. CDR3 protein: CASSFIRNSPLHF. In DNA form, the CDR3 reads TGTGCCAGCAGTTTTATCAGGAATTCACCCCTCCACTTT.

The rearrangement joins TRBV7-2 to TRBJ2-7; 9 bases are shared with TRBD2. After removal of 0 bases from V and 0 bases from J, the junction contained 9 bases not matched to a gene. There are 18 residues in the CDR3. Per the germline V gene, CDR1 is SGHTA and CDR2 is FQGNSA. The CDR3 bases are TGTGCCAGCAGCTTAGCGTCGAGACTAGCGGCCAGCTCCTACGAGCAGTACTTC. Protein: CASSLASRLAASSYEQYF.

This rearrangement joins TRBV7-8 to TRBJ2-1; 8 bases are a match to TRBD2. CDR3 length equals 19 residues. V was pared by 0 bases and J by 6 bases, with 16 bases of the junction left unmatched. Germline CDR1 SGHVS, CDR2 FQNEAQ. The chain's CDR3 is CASSLARMGLEVPINEQFF. The CDR3 bases are TGTGCCAGCAGCTTAGCGCGGATGGGACTAGAGGTGCCTATCAATGAGCAGTTCTTC. Supplemented by reference TRBV7-8 and TRBJ2-1, the full variable domain reads GAGVSQSPRYKVAKRGQDVALRCDPISGHVSLFWYQQALGQGPEFLTYFQNEAQLDKSGLPSDRFFAERPEGSVSTLKIQRTQQEDSAVYLCASSLARMGLEVPINEQFFGPGTRLTVL.

This sequence joins TRBV3-1 (or the pseudogene TRBV3-2) and TRBJ1-5; 8 bases agree with TRBD1. Trimming took 4 bases from V and 5 from J; bases not matched to a gene: 4. CDR1 is LGHDT and CDR2 is YNNKEL in the germline V gene (reference sequence). CDR3 length: 14 amino acids. DNA of the CDR3: TGTGCCAGCAGCCCTGACAGGGGACATCAGCCCCAGCATTTT. Its translation is CASSPDRGHQPQHF.

This clone was counted a single time. This same CDR3 is encoded by further DNA sequences in the sample. The chain employs TRBV2 and TRBJ1-5, with TRBD1 as a possible D gene (5 bases). V lost 6 bases and J 0 bases, leaving 6 bases between the germline ends. Germline V gives CDR1 SNHLY, CDR2 FYNNEI. The CDR3 is 13 residues long. This CDR3 reads CASRGGSNQPQHF. CDR3 sequence (DNA): TGTGCCAGCAGGGGGGGTAGCAATCAGCCCCAGCATTTT.

The DNA of the CDR3 is TGCGCCAGCAGCCACCTCTTTGCCTACGAGCAGTACTTC. Translating gives CASSHLFAYEQYF. The V call is TRBV4-1, the J call TRBJ2-7; D gene uncertain. Germline lookup yields CDR1 MGHRA and CDR2 YSYEKL. V was cut by 3 bases and J by 2 bases, with 8 bases left in between. The CDR3 is 13 amino acids.

Remarks on this clone: The sample holds other DNA sequences that translate to the same CDR3. V is TRBV6-5 and J is TRBJ1-5; a possible D gene is TRBD1 (6 bases). Germline assignment: CDR1 MNHEY and CDR2 SVGAGI. The CDR3 extends over 14 amino acids. Trimming pared 4 bases from V and 7 bases from J, leaving 14 bases between. CDR3 sequence (DNA): TGTGCCAGCAGTTCCCAGGGGTCGGGGCAGCCCCAGCATTTT. Translated: CASSSQGSGQPQHF.

The chain is built from TRBV6-1 and TRBJ2-5, with D tentatively TRBD2 (6 bases). The CDR3 extends over 17 amino acids. Trimming took 4 bases from V and 2 from J, leaving 20 bases between them. Germline CDR1 MNHNS, CDR2 SASEGT. CDR3 sequence: CASSARGWGGAQETQYF. For the CDR3, the DNA is TGTGCCAGCAGTGCCCGGGGTTGGGGCGGGGCTCAAGAGACCCAGTACTTC.

This clone showed up just a few times. The rearrangement links TRBV10-3 to TRBJ2-4, with TRBD1 as a possible D gene (5 bases). There are 17 residues in the CDR3. V lost 5 bases and J 1 base, leaving 18 bases between the germline ends. Germline V gene sequence: CDR1 ENHRY, CDR2 SYGVKD. The CDR3 DNA sequence: TGTGCCATCAGTCCCGATCGGACAAGCTGGGCCAAAAACATTCAGTACTTC. It yields the protein CAISPDRTSWAKNIQYF.

The CDR3 loop reads CASSVGDTEQFF. CDR3 coding DNA: TGTGCCAGCAGCGTAGGGGACACTGAGCAGTTCTTC. V is TRBV9 and J is TRBJ2-1, with D maybe TRBD1 (6 bases). CDR1 SGDLS and CDR2 YYNGEE come from the germline V gene. Trimming took 0 bases from V and 9 from J, leaving 7 bases between them. The CDR3 runs to 12 residues.

The CDR3 coding sequence is TGCGCCAGCAGCTTAGACCCGGGACTAGCGGACACTAGCACAGATACGCAGTATTTT. Protein product: CASSLDPGLADTSTDTQYF. The J gene is TRBJ2-3, the V gene TRBV5-1; TRBD2 aligns across 11 bases. With V trimmed by 2 bases and J by 0 bases, 11 bases remained unmatched. This CDR3 has 19 residues. The V gene's germline CDR1 is SGHRS and CDR2 YFSETQ.

This chain uses TRBV6-1 with TRBJ1-1; no reliable D call. This CDR3 has 15 amino acids. CDR1 is MNHNS and CDR2 is SASEGT in the germline V gene. V lost 2 bases and J 1 base, leaving 11 bases between the germline ends. CDR3 bases: TGTGCCAGCAGTGAATTGGGCAGTGAGAACACTGAAGCTTTCTTT. Amino acids: CASSELGSENTEAFF.

The V and J genes are TRBV7-2 and TRBJ1-1; TRBD1 matches 9 bases. The V gene end was trimmed by 5 bases and the J gene end by 4 bases; junction bases not matched to a gene: 8. The CDR3 is 15 amino acids. Germline values: CDR1 SGHTA, CDR2 FQGNSA. The CDR3 bases are TGTGCCAGCAGCCCGTCCCGGGACAGGGCCACTGAAGCTTTCTTT. It codes for CASSPSRDRATEAFF.

The rearrangement links TRBV27 to TRBJ1-2, with 7 positions matching TRBD1. The CDR3 totals 15 residues. V shed 4 bases, J shed 4 bases, and the junction held 9 bases outside the gene matches. Germline V gene sequence: CDR1 MNHEY, CDR2 SMNVEV (reference sequence). Written as DNA, the CDR3 is TGTGCCAGCAGTTACGGAGCGAGGGGGCTCTATGGCTACACCTTC. Protein product: CASSYGARGLYGYTF.

This rearrangement joins TRBV28 to TRBJ1-6; 8 bases are shared with TRBD1. In germline, CDR1 is MDHEN, CDR2 SYDVKM. After removal of 6 bases from V and 10 bases from J, the junction contained 8 bases not matched to a gene. This CDR3 is built from 14 residues. CDR3 sequence reads: CASRLTGVYSPLHF. The CDR3 region has the DNA TGTGCCAGCAGGCTGACAGGGGTATACTCACCCCTCCACTTT.

The CDR3 protein is CASRSGTANTGELFF. In nucleotides, the CDR3 is TGTGCCAGTAGATCCGGGACAGCGAACACCGGGGAGCTGTTTTTT. The chain joins TRBV19 to TRBJ2-2; 7 nucleotides line up with TRBD1. The germline gives CDR1 LNHDA, CDR2 SQIVND (reference sequence). V lost 6 bases to trimming and J lost 0 bases; unmatched junction nucleotides: 4. The CDR3 is made up of 15 amino acids. Full variable domain (outside the CDR3, taken from reference TRBV19 and TRBJ2-2): DGGITQSPKYLFRKEGQNVTLSCEQNLNHDAMYWYRQDPGQGLRLIYYSQIVNDFQKGDIAEGYSVSREKKESFPLTVTSAQKNPTAFYLCASRSGTANTGELFFGEGSRLTVL.

J is TRBJ2-1 and V is TRBV7-6; 11 bases fit TRBD2. The trim removed 3 bases at V and 7 bases at J, leaving 11 bases unmatched. Per germline, CDR1 SGHVS and CDR2 FNYEAQ. CDR3 length: 17 residues. CDR3 residues: CASSFTSGSQPGNEQFF. As DNA, the CDR3 is TGTGCCAGCAGCTTTACTAGCGGGAGTCAACCGGGGAATGAGCAGTTCTTC.

The chain joins TRBV12-3 or TRBV12-4 to TRBJ1-2; D might be TRBD1 (6 bases). This CDR3 has 12 amino acids. The germline V and J ends were trimmed by 6 bases and 7 bases, with 12 bases remaining between them. For the CDR3, the DNA is TGTGCCAGCAGCCAGGGGCCGGCTGGCTACACCTTC. This codes for CASSQGPAGYTF.

The chain uses TRBV18 and TRBJ2-3, with D hard to call. Trimming stripped 0 bases from V and 0 bases from J, with 4 bases between. The germline CDR1 and CDR2 sequences are KGHSH and LQKENI. The CDR3 is 14 residues long. DNA for the CDR3: TGTGCCAGCTCACCACCGGCTAGCACAGATACGCAGTATTTT. Translated, it gives CASSPPASTDTQYF.

The V and J genes are TRBV27 and TRBJ2-6; tentative D call: TRBD1 (5 bases). The germline V gene encodes CDR1 MNHEY and CDR2 SMNVEV (reference sequence). V gave up 7 bases and J gave up 0 bases, with 7 bases separating them. The CDR3 contains 14 residues. CDR3 loop: CASTRDSGANVLTF. The DNA for the CDR3 is TGTGCCAGCACCAGGGACTCTGGGGCCAACGTCCTGACTTTC.

This chain connects TRBV6-6 to TRBJ1-1; D call uncertain. Germline lookup yields CDR1 MNHNY and CDR2 SVGAGI (reference sequence). The CDR3 is made up of 14 amino acids. Deletions cut 2 bases from V and 6 bases from J, with 13 bases between. CDR3 nucleotide sequence: TGTGCCAGCAGTTACAAAGGCGGTAGCGCTGAAGCTTTCTTT. Translated: CASSYKGGSAEAFF.